Listed below are T cell receptor beta chains from one sample, sequenced in a study of CXCR3-negative and CXCR3-positive naive CD8 T cells. Reprocessing the 5' RACE reads, TCRdb reports a single entry for every CDR3 protein and omits DNA. In total, the table holds more than 65,000 distinct CDR3 sequences. The specimen was naive CXCR3- CD8+ T cells from blood. These receptors came from a human donor in good health. Some clones in this sample may be carry-over from other donors' samples. Both conserved end residues are part of each CDR3.

V gene: TRBV12-3/TRBV12-4
J gene: TRBJ2-1
CDR3 protein: CASSLGPSSYNEQFF

V gene: TRBV4-1
J gene: TRBJ1-2
CDR3 protein: CASSPLGRTNYGYTF

V gene: TRBV27
J gene: TRBJ2-7
CDR3 protein: CASSDRGREQYF

V gene: TRBV20-1
J gene: TRBJ2-1
CDR3 protein: CSARRLAGGYNEQFF

V gene: TRBV7-9
J gene: TRBJ1-1
CDR3 protein: CASSSTRVSGNTEAFF

V gene: TRBV7-9
J gene: TRBJ2-7
CDR3 protein: CASSARDKPYEQYF

V gene: TRBV20-1
J gene: TRBJ1-5
CDR3 protein: CSARDLWGQGNQPQHF

V gene: TRBV6-1
J gene: TRBJ1-6
CDR3 protein: CASSGYNSPLHF

V gene: TRBV12-3/TRBV12-4
J gene: TRBJ2-3
CDR3 protein: CASSLLGADTQYF

V gene: TRBV19
J gene: TRBJ2-7
CDR3 protein: CASSIGSGTVYEQYF

V gene: TRBV29-1
J gene: TRBJ1-4
CDR3 protein: CSVGKGIQEKLFF

V gene: TRBV2
J gene: TRBJ2-3
CDR3 protein: CASSEASGIGDTQYF

V gene: TRBV3-1
J gene: TRBJ2-2
CDR3 protein: CASSPTASGNTGELFF

V gene: TRBV15
J gene: TRBJ1-6
CDR3 protein: CATSTTQLGPNSPLHF

V gene: TRBV7-2
J gene: TRBJ2-1
CDR3 protein: CASNPGGAYNEQFF

V gene: TRBV6-2/TRBV6-3
J gene: TRBJ2-7
CDR3 protein: CASSYTPGQGQDEQYF

V gene: TRBV28
J gene: TRBJ2-2
CDR3 protein: CASSFTGTGELFF

V gene: TRBV7-9
J gene: TRBJ1-1
CDR3 protein: CASSPSGQPNTEAFF

V gene: TRBV6-5
J gene: TRBJ2-5
CDR3 protein: CASSYGGLAEEETQYF

V gene: TRBV12-3/TRBV12-4
J gene: TRBJ2-7
CDR3 protein: CASSLYRSAGAPQYF

V gene: TRBV4-1
J gene: TRBJ2-3
CDR3 protein: CASSQDRILAGSTDTQYF

V gene: TRBV29-1
J gene: TRBJ2-6
CDR3 protein: CSVEEGVGANVLTF

V gene: TRBV28
J gene: TRBJ1-6
CDR3 protein: CATTQGVNNSPLHF

V gene: TRBV12-3/TRBV12-4
J gene: TRBJ2-5
CDR3 protein: CASSSWEPWRETQYF

V gene: TRBV6-2/TRBV6-3
J gene: TRBJ2-2
CDR3 protein: CASSWTGFLTGELFF

V gene: TRBV9
J gene: TRBJ2-3
CDR3 protein: CASSVWTSGSTDTQYF

V gene: TRBV27
J gene: TRBJ2-7
CDR3 protein: CASSSYRELYEQYF

V gene: TRBV20-1
J gene: TRBJ2-2
CDR3 protein: CSARTGVYTGELFF

V gene: TRBV7-9
J gene: TRBJ1-1
CDR3 protein: CASSSGGMNTEAFF

V gene: TRBV5-1
J gene: TRBJ2-1
CDR3 protein: CASNFEQGRYYNEQFF

V gene: TRBV15
J gene: TRBJ2-2
CDR3 protein: CATSRERGGPGELFF

V gene: TRBV29-1
J gene: TRBJ2-1
CDR3 protein: CSVAGGGIYEQFF

V gene: TRBV12-3/TRBV12-4
J gene: TRBJ2-6
CDR3 protein: CASTEPDRESSGANVLTF

V gene: TRBV9
J gene: TRBJ2-1
CDR3 protein: CASSVDSTSSDEQFF

V gene: TRBV20-1
J gene: TRBJ1-1
CDR3 protein: CSASAQGSITEAFF

V gene: TRBV9
J gene: TRBJ2-7
CDR3 protein: CASSATTSGRVYEQYF

V gene: TRBV12-3/TRBV12-4
J gene: TRBJ1-2
CDR3 protein: CASSPPDRNYGYTF

V gene: TRBV14
J gene: TRBJ2-1
CDR3 protein: CASSQLAGGPLNEQFF

V gene: TRBV7-6
J gene: TRBJ2-3
CDR3 protein: CASSLVGGESTDTQYF

V gene: TRBV7-7
J gene: TRBJ2-5
CDR3 protein: CASSPGAMEETQYF

V gene: TRBV13
J gene: TRBJ2-3
CDR3 protein: CASSLIDGREDTQYF

V gene: TRBV28
J gene: TRBJ2-3
CDR3 protein: CASSGGASTRPQYF

V gene: TRBV5-1
J gene: TRBJ1-1
CDR3 protein: CASSPPTGSGDAFF

V gene: TRBV29-1
J gene: TRBJ2-7
CDR3 protein: CSVQENDEQYF

V gene: TRBV20-1
J gene: TRBJ2-7
CDR3 protein: CSARGGRDYEQYF

V gene: TRBV19
J gene: TRBJ2-1
CDR3 protein: CASSFSGGNEQFF

V gene: TRBV15
J gene: TRBJ1-1
CDR3 protein: CATSRDRTSNTEAFF

V gene: TRBV4-1
J gene: TRBJ2-1
CDR3 protein: CASSQVASEQFF

V gene: TRBV5-1
J gene: TRBJ1-1
CDR3 protein: CASSRPGGGRDAEAFF

V gene: TRBV4-1
J gene: TRBJ2-3
CDR3 protein: CASSQARAGGTDTQYF

V gene: TRBV7-6
J gene: TRBJ1-4
CDR3 protein: CASSPSFSNEKLFF